This T cell receptor beta chain stems from a study of cytomegalovirus exposure and HLA in healthy donors. V lost 0 bases, J lost 0 bases, and 18 bases lay in between. Germline CDR1 reads LGHNA; CDR2 reads YNFKEQ. This CDR3 spans 19 amino acids. The protocol was immunoSEQ multiplex PCR, while the TCRdb copy is restricted to in-frame clones and leaves out a portion. The sample gives some 160,000 clones, roughly 90% of which show up once; about 0.75% is in the top ten. Sequenced input: PBMCs. This sequence joins TRBV4-2 and TRBJ2-1; D is possibly TRBD2 (5 bases). This clonotype was obtained from a man aged 18 to 30 in good health and CMV-seronegative. Written as DNA, the CDR3 is TGTGCCAGCAGCCAAGAGTTTTTCGCGGAGCGGAGCTCCTACAATGAGCAGTTCTTC. Translated, it gives CASSQEFFAERSSYNEQFF.